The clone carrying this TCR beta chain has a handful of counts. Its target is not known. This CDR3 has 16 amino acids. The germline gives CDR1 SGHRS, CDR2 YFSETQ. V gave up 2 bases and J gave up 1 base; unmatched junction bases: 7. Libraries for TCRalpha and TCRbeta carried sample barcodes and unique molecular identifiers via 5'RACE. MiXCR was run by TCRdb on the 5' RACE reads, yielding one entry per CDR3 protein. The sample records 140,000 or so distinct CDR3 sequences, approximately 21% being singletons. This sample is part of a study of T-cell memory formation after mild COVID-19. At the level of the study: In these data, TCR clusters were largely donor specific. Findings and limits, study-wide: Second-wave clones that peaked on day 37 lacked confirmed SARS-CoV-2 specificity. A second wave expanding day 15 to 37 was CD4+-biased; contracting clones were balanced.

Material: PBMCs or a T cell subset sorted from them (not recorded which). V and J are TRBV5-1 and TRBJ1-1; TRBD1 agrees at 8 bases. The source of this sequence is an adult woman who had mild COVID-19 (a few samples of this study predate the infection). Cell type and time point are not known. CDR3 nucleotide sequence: TGCGCCAGCAGCTTAGGCCCGACAGGGGCGAACACTGAAGCTTTCTTT. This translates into CASSLGPTGANTEAFF.